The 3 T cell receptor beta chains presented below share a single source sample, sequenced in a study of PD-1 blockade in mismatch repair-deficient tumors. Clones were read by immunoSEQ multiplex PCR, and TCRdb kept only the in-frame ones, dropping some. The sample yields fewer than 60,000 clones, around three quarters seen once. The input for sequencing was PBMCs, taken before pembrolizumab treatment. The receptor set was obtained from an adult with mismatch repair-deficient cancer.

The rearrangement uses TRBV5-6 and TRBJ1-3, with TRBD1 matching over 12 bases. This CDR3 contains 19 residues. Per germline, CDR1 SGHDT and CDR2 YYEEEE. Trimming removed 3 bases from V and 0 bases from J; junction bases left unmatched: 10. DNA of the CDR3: TGTGCCAGCAGCTGGCGGGGACAGGGGGCTATGGGCTCTGGAAACACCATATATTTT. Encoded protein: CASSWRGQGAMGSGNTIYF.

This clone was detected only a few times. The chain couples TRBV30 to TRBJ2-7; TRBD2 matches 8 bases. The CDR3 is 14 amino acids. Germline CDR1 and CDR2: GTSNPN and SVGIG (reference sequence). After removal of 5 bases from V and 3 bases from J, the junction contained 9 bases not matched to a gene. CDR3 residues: CAWERGTGGYEQYF. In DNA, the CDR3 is TGTGCCTGGGAGCGGGGGACCGGCGGCTACGAGCAGTACTTC. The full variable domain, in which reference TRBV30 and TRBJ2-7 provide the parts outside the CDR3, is SQTIHQWPATLVQPVGSPLSLECTVEGTSNPNLYWYRQAAGRGLQLLFYSVGIGQISSEVPQNLSASRPQDRQFILSSKKLLLSDSGFYLCAWERGTGGYEQYFGPGTRLTVT.

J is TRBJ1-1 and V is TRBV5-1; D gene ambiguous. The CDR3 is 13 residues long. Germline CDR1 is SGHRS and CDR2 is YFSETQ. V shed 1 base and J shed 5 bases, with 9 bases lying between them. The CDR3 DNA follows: TGCGCCAGCAGCTTGAGGGAAGATACTGAAGCTTTCTTT. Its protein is CASSLREDTEAFF. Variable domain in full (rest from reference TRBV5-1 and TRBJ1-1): KAGVTQTPRYLIKTRGQQVTLSCSPISGHRSVSWYQQTPGQGLQFLFEYFSETQRNKGNFPGRFSGRQFSNSRSEMNVSTLELGDSALYLCASSLREDTEAFFGQGTRLTVV.